These 22 T cell receptor beta chains came from one sample sequenced in a study of post-analysis software for immune sequencing data. General observations from the study: Five or six TRBV segments appeared more often in patients than in controls, and TRBV5-6, TRBV5-1 and TRBV20-1 were among these.

Which antigens these TCRs recognize remains unknown. Included in the TCR beta cDNA libraries were unique molecular identifiers. TCRdb independently ran MiXCR on the PCR reads; one entry per CDR3 protein. The sample carries 750,000 to 900,000 distinct CDR3 sequences, 40% to 55% recorded once. Sequencing used blood. The receptors originated from a girl aged 10-17 years with multiple sclerosis.

CDR3 in amino acids: CAISDSREALNEQFF. The CDR3 coding sequence is TGTGCCATCAGCGACTCGCGGGAGGCTCTCAATGAGCAGTTCTTC. The J gene is TRBJ2-1, the V gene TRBV10-3; TRBD2 aligns across 8 bases. Germline lookup yields CDR1 ENHRY and CDR2 SYGVKD. The CDR3 contains 15 residues. The J segment lost 6 bases and the V segment lost 6 bases, leaving 10 bases of the junction unmatched.

The chain couples TRBV10-3 to TRBJ1-5; TRBD1 matches at 9 bases. The CDR3 is 17 amino acids. V shed 2 bases, J shed 4 bases, and the junction held 9 bases outside the gene matches. Germline assignment: CDR1 ENHRY and CDR2 SYGVKD. The CDR3 region is CAISEPSRDRVNQPQHF. The CDR3 region has the DNA TGTGCCATCAGTGAGCCGAGTCGGGACAGGGTTAATCAGCCCCAGCATTTT.

This sequence joins TRBV29-1 and TRBJ2-1, with TRBD2 matching 14 bases. This CDR3 has 14 amino acids. V trimming: 6 bases; J trimming: 13 bases; junction bases outside the gene matches: 11. Per germline, CDR1 SQVTM and CDR2 ANQGSEA. CDR3 sequence reads: CSVAGTSGRSPQFF. The CDR3, as DNA: TGCAGCGTAGCCGGGACTAGCGGGAGATCGCCCCAGTTCTTC.

The V and J genes are TRBV5-6 and TRBJ2-4; D possibly corresponds to TRBD2 (5 bases). V was trimmed by 2 bases and J by 11 bases, leaving 14 bases between them. There are 13 residues in the CDR3. Germline V gene lookup returns CDR1 SGHDT and CDR2 YYEEEE. The CDR3 DNA sequence: TGTGCCAGCAGCTTAACACAGAGGGAAGTTCAGTACTTC. Translating gives CASSLTQREVQYF. The full variable domain, its missing parts supplied by reference TRBV5-6 and TRBJ2-4, is DAGVTQSPTHLIKTRGQQVTLRCSPKSGHDTVSWYQQALGQGPQFIFQYYEEEERQRGNFPDRFSGHQFPNYSSELNVNALLLGDSALYLCASSLTQREVQYFGAGTRLSVL.

The rearrangement joins TRBV12-3 or TRBV12-4 to TRBJ2-5, with D hard to call. Trimming took off 3 bases at V and 3 bases at J, with 11 bases between the two ends. The CDR3 is 14 residues long. Written as DNA, the CDR3 is TGTGCCAGCAGTTTCCCTCCTGGCAAAGAGACCCAGTACTTC. Translation gives CASSFPPGKETQYF.

The chain couples TRBV18 to TRBJ2-5; possible D gene TRBD1, 5 bases. The CDR3 covers 13 residues. V lost 2 bases and J 5 bases, leaving 9 bases between the germline ends. In germline, CDR1 is KGHSH, CDR2 LQKENI. CDR3 sequence (DNA): TGTGCCAGCTCACCAAGGGGAATTGAGACCCAGTACTTC. It is translated as CASSPRGIETQYF.

The chain employs TRBV7-9 and TRBJ2-7; the D gene could be TRBD1 or TRBD2 (7 bases each). Germline lookup yields CDR1 SEHNR and CDR2 FQNEAQ (reference sequence). V gave up 5 bases and J gave up 2 bases, with 13 bases separating them. CDR3 length equals 14 residues. The CDR3 spells CASSQGGVTYEQYF. As DNA, the CDR3 is TGTGCCAGCAGCCAGGGGGGGGTTACCTACGAGCAGTACTTC.

The chain carries TRBV7-2 and TRBJ2-3, with 9 bases that match TRBD2. V shed 1 base and J 0 bases; nucleotides not matched to a gene: 5. Germline V lookup: CDR1 SGHTA, CDR2 FQGNSA. CDR3 size: 17 residues. CDR3 residues: CASSLVAGVASTDTQYF. Written as DNA, the CDR3 is TGTGCCAGCAGCTTAGTAGCGGGAGTTGCCAGCACAGATACGCAGTATTTT.

For this clonotype: The junction departs from germline at one end; a sequencing error may be responsible. The chain uses TRBV15 and TRBJ2-1; 8 bases match TRBD1. This CDR3 has 15 amino acids. Per the germline V gene, CDR1 is LNHNV and CDR2 is YYDKDF (reference sequence). CDR3 loop: CATSRGRGRDNGQFF. The DNA of the CDR3 is TGTGCCACCAGCAGAGGCAGGGGGCGGGACAATGGGCAGTTCTTC.

This sequence joins TRBV18 and TRBJ2-3, with 11 bases fitting TRBD2. Germline V gene lookup returns CDR1 KGHSH and CDR2 LQKENI. This CDR3 has 12 residues. V was pared by 3 bases and J by 11 bases, with 1 base of the junction left unmatched. CDR3 nucleotide sequence: TGTGCCAGCTCACCCGGGACTAGCGGGCAGTATTTT. Its translation is CASSPGTSGQYF.

J is TRBJ1-2 and V is TRBV6-6, with 8 bases aligning to TRBD1. J was trimmed by 7 bases and V by 6 bases; bases with no gene match: 10. The CDR3 is 14 residues long. The germline V gene has CDR1 MNHNY and CDR2 SVGAGI (reference sequence). The CDR3 is CASSPRTGLSGYTF. CDR3 in DNA: TGTGCCAGCAGCCCAAGGACAGGGTTGAGTGGCTACACCTTC.

The chain couples TRBV9 to TRBJ1-2, with 7 bases matching TRBD1. CDR1 and CDR2 (germline): SGDLS, YYNGEE. The length of the CDR3 is 15 residues. J lost 7 bases, V lost 2 bases, and 11 bases had no gene match. The CDR3: CASSVGQTGSFGYTF. As DNA, the CDR3 is TGTGCCAGCAGCGTGGGACAGACAGGTTCTTTTGGCTACACCTTC.

This clonotype was seen a few times. The chain joins TRBV6-5 to TRBJ2-3, with D possibly being TRBD2 (5 bases). The germline CDR1 and CDR2 sequences are MNHEY and SVGAGI. With 0 bases removed from V and 4 bases from J, the gap between germline ends came to 14 bases. There are 16 residues in the CDR3. CDR3 amino acids: CASSYSSPSWADTQYF. CDR3 nucleotide sequence: TGTGCCAGCAGTTACTCGAGTCCTAGCTGGGCAGATACGCAGTATTTT.

The chain is built from TRBV7-2 and TRBJ2-7, with D possibly TRBD2 on 5 matching bases. V was pared by 5 bases and J by 0 bases, with 14 bases between. Germline V CDR1 and CDR2: SGHTA, FQGNSA. CDR3 length equals 15 residues. The CDR3 nucleotides are TGTGCCAGCAGCCGATCGACTACCAGCTCCTACGAGCAGTACTTC. Amino acids: CASSRSTTSSYEQYF.

This clonotype was seen only a few times. J is TRBJ1-2 and V is TRBV9, with D uncertain. CDR1 and CDR2 from the germline V gene are SGDLS and YYNGEE. The CDR3 spans 13 residues. V was clipped by 0 bases and J by 3 bases, with 6 bases between them. This chain's CDR3 is CASSVEDDYGYTF. CDR3 DNA sequence: TGTGCCAGCAGCGTAGAGGACGACTATGGCTACACCTTC.

J is TRBJ2-7 and V is TRBV27; the match to TRBD2 covers 9 bases. This CDR3 has 14 amino acids. V dropped 2 bases and J dropped 6; count of bases not matched to a gene: 5. Germline loops: CDR1 MNHEY, CDR2 SMNVEV (reference sequence). This chain's CDR3 is CASSLVAGEVEQYF. CDR3 sequence (DNA): TGTGCCAGCAGTTTAGTAGCGGGAGAGGTCGAGCAGTACTTC.

The rearrangement joins TRBV11-2 to TRBJ2-1; the D gene is possibly TRBD1 (6 bases). The CDR3 is made up of 15 amino acids. V lost 6 bases to trimming and J lost 4 bases, with 16 bases between them. Germline CDR1 and CDR2: SGHAT and FQNNGV. The CDR3 DNA is TGTGCCAGCAGGGCGTGGGGGACACCTTACAATGAGCAGTTCTTC. This encodes CASRAWGTPYNEQFF. Full variable domain (outside the CDR3, taken from reference TRBV11-2 and TRBJ2-1): EAGVAQSPRYKIIEKRQSVAFWCNPISGHATLYWYQQILGQGPKLLIQFQNNGVVDDSQLPKDRFSAERLKGVDSTLKIQPAKLEDSAVYLCASRAWGTPYNEQFFGPGTRLTVL.

The J gene is TRBJ2-5, the V gene TRBV10-3; 7 bases agree with TRBD1. CDR3 length equals 16 residues. The trim removed 0 bases at V and 3 bases at J, leaving 7 bases unmatched. Germline CDR1 and CDR2: ENHRY and SYGVKD. The CDR3 loop reads CAISESTGWRKETQYF. Written as DNA, the CDR3 is TGTGCCATCAGTGAGTCGACAGGGTGGAGGAAAGAGACCCAGTACTTC.

The chain uses TRBV7-9 and TRBJ2-3; possibly TRBD1 or TRBD2 for D (5 bases each). Germline CDR1 is SEHNR and CDR2 is FQNEAQ (reference sequence). Deletions cut 5 bases from V and 5 bases from J, with 11 bases between. This CDR3 contains 13 residues. In nucleotides, the CDR3 is TGTGCCAGCAGCCCAAGGGACGGAGATACGCAGTATTTT. Protein product: CASSPRDGDTQYF.

This clonotype was seen only a few times. V and J are TRBV10-3 and TRBJ2-5; D is unclear. V dropped 4 bases and J dropped 1 base, with 7 bases sitting between them. This CDR3 contains 13 residues. CDR1 and CDR2 from the germline V gene are ENHRY and SYGVKD. This CDR3 is CAISGGSQETQYF. Here the CDR3 DNA reads TGTGCCATCAGTGGAGGCAGCCAAGAGACCCAGTACTTC.

The gene calls are TRBV30 and TRBJ2-5; D not certain. Germline V gene sequence: CDR1 GTSNPN, CDR2 SVGIG (reference sequence). V lost 1 base and J lost 0, with 3 bases in between. CDR3 size: 12 residues. For the CDR3, the DNA is TGTGCCTGGAGTGGGGACCAAGAGACCCAGTACTTC. This encodes CAWSGDQETQYF.

The sample holds one count of this clonotype. V and J are TRBV6-2 or TRBV6-3 and TRBJ2-1; D tentatively fits TRBD1 or TRBD2 (5 bases each). Trimming stripped 2 bases from V and 3 bases from J, with 11 bases between. From germline, CDR1 is MNHEY and CDR2 SVGEGT. CDR3 length equals 15 residues. CDR3 loop: CASSYGGMGYNEQFF. The CDR3 region has the DNA TGTGCCAGCAGTTACGGGGGAATGGGCTACAATGAGCAGTTCTTC.